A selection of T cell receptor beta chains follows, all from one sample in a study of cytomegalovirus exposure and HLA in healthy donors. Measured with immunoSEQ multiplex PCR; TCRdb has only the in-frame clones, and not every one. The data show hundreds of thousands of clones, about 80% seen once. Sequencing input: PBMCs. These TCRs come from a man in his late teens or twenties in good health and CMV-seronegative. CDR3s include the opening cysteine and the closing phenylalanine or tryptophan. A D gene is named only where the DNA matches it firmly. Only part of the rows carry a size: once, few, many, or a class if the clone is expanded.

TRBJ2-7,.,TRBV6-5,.,CASSYSRDSPSEQYF,TGTGCCAGCAGTTACTCTCGTGACAGCCCCAGCGAGCAGTACTTC
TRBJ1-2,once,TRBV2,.,CASRGGVSGYTF,TGTGCCAGCCGGGGGGGGGTGAGTGGCTACACCTTC
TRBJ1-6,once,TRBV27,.,CASSTDRRSPLHF,TGTGCCAGCAGTACGGACCGGAGGTCACCCCTCCACTTT
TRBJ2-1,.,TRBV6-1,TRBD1,CASSVDRVSYNEQFF,TGTGCCAGCAGTGTCGACAGGGTCTCCTACAATGAGCAGTTCTTC
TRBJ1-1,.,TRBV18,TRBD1,CASSPGQGANTEAFF,TGTGCCAGCTCACCAGGACAGGGGGCGAACACTGAAGCTTTCTTT
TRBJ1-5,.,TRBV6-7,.,CASSYSTSALRNSNQPQHF,TGTGCCAGCAGTTACTCGACAAGTGCCCTTAGGAATAGCAATCAGCCCCAGCATTTT
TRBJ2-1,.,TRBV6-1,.,CASSVWENEQFF,TGTGCCAGCAGTGTTTGGGAGAATGAGCAGTTCTTC
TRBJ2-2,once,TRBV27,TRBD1,CASSLVPTGAGNTGELFF,TGTGCCAGCAGTTTAGTCCCTACAGGGGCTGGGAACACCGGGGAGCTGTTTTTT
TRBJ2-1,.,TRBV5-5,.,CASSLAPLGSSSYNEQFF,TGTGCCAGCAGCTTGGCCCCTTTGGGCAGTAGCTCCTACAATGAGCAGTTCTTC
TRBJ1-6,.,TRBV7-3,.,CASSLQQGGSPLHF,TGTGCCAGCAGCTTACAGCAGGGAGGTTCACCCCTCCACTTT
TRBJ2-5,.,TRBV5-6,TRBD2,CASSSLAGVIEETQYF,TGTGCCAGCAGCTCGCTAGCGGGAGTAATAGAAGAGACCCAGTACTTC
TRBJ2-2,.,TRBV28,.,CASSLVRDAGELFF,TGTGCCAGCAGTTTGGTTCGGGATGCCGGGGAGCTGTTTTTT
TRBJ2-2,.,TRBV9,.,CASSPRGGSTGELFF,TGTGCCAGCAGCCCCAGGGGAGGGTCGACCGGGGAGCTGTTTTTT
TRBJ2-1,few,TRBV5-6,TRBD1,CASSYTGDEQFF,TGTGCCAGCAGTTATACAGGGGATGAGCAGTTCTTC
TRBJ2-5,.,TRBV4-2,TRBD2,CASSQVAGSEETQYF,TGTGCCAGCAGCCAAGTAGCGGGATCGGAGGAGACCCAGTACTTC
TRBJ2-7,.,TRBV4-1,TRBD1,CASSQSDRGSYEQYF,TGCGCCAGCAGCCAATCGGACAGGGGGTCGTACGAGCAGTACTTC
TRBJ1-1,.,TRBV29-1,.,CSSKSLGSEAFF,TGCAGCTCGAAATCTCTAGGGAGTGAAGCTTTCTTT
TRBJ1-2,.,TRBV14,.,CASSHRKTQGYGYTF,TGTGCCAGCAGCCACCGAAAGACCCAGGGCTATGGCTACACCTTC
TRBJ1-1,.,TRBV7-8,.,CASSSDRYNTEAFF,TGTGCCAGCAGCTCAGACAGATACAACACTGAAGCTTTCTTT
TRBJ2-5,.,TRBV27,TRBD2,CASSSTGGGWKTQYF,TGTGCCAGCAGTTCTACGGGGGGTGGTTGGAAGACCCAGTACTTC
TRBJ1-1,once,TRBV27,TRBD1,CASSLLGTGTLEAFF,TGTGCCAGCAGTTTATTGGGGACAGGGACTCTTGAAGCTTTCTTT
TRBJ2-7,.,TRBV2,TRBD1,CASSEDRASYEQYF,TGTGCCAGCAGTGAGGACAGGGCCTCCTACGAGCAGTACTTC
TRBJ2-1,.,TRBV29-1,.,CSGHKYNEQFF,TGCAGCGGCCACAAGTACAATGAGCAGTTCTTC
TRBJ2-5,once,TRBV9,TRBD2,CASSPGLALRGETQYF,TGTGCCAGCAGCCCCGGACTAGCTCTTCGAGGAGAGACCCAGTACTTC
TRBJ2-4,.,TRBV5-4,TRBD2,CASSVSGRVQNIQYF,TGTGCCAGCAGCGTCAGCGGGAGAGTCCAAAACATTCAGTACTTC
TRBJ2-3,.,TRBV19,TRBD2,CASSSLAGVTDTQYF,TGTGCCAGTAGTTCCCTAGCGGGAGTCACAGATACGCAGTATTTT
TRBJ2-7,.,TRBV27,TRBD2,CASRRGLAGGEQYF,TGTGCCAGCAGACGGGGACTAGCGGGGGGCGAGCAGTACTTC
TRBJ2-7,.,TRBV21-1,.,CASSKGTVRAYEQYF,TGTGCCAGCAGCAAAGGCACGGTGCGGGCCTACGAGCAGTACTTC
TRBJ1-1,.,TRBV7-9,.,CASSLVVWGDTEAFF,TGTGCCAGCAGCTTAGTTGTCTGGGGAGATACTGAAGCTTTCTTT
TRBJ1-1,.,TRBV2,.,CASSADGKNTEAFF,TGTGCCAGCAGTGCGGACGGGAAGAACACTGAAGCTTTCTTT
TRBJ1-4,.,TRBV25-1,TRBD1,CASSEFEGDSSREKLFF,TGTGCCAGCAGTGAATTTGAAGGGGACAGCTCTAGGGAAAAACTGTTTTTT
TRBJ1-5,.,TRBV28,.,CASSLEVQPQHF,TGTGCCAGCAGTTTAGAGGTGCAGCCCCAGCATTTT
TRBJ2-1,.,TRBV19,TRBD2,CASKSLPAGPYEQFF,TGTGCCAGTAAAAGTTTGCCAGCGGGACCGTATGAGCAGTTCTTC
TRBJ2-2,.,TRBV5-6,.,CASSSIQWASTGELFF,TGTGCCAGCAGCTCGATACAATGGGCCAGCACCGGGGAGCTGTTTTTT
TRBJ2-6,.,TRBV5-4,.,CASSLRSSGANVLTF,TGTGCCAGCAGCTTGAGGAGCTCTGGGGCCAACGTCCTGACTTTC
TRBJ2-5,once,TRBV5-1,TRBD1,CASSFWTGEETQYF,TGCGCCAGCAGCTTTTGGACAGGGGAAGAGACCCAGTACTTC
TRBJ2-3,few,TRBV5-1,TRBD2,CASSLTSGSSTDTQYF,TGCGCCAGCAGTTTGACTAGCGGCTCTAGCACAGATACGCAGTATTTT
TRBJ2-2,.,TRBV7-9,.,CASSSSDQGSAGELFF,TGTGCCAGCAGCTCCAGTGACCAGGGTTCGGCCGGGGAGCTGTTTTTT
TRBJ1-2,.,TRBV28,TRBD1,CASTTDRVYGYTF,TGTGCCAGCACTACGGACAGGGTTTATGGCTACACCTTC
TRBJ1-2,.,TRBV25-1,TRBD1,CASSATTGSDGYTF,TGTGCCAGCAGTGCCACGACAGGGTCTGATGGCTACACCTTC
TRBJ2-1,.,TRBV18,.,CASSPPGLGNEQFF,TGTGCCAGCTCACCCCCGGGTCTCGGCAATGAGCAGTTCTTC
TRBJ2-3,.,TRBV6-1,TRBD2,CASSGIAGVRDTQYF,TGTGCCAGCAGTGGGATAGCGGGAGTTAGAGATACGCAGTATTTT
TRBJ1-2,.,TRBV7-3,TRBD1,CASSSGQGEGNGYTF,TGTGCCAGCAGCTCGGGACAGGGGGAAGGGAATGGCTACACCTTC
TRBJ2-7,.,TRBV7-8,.,CASSSPLDEQYF,TGTGCCAGCAGCTCGCCCTTAGACGAGCAGTACTTC
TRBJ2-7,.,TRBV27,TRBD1,CASSLRGQGGLYEQYF,TGTGCCAGCAGTTTAAGGGGACAGGGGGGGCTCTACGAGCAGTACTTC
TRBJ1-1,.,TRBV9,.,CASSLGTQTEAFF,TGTGCCAGCAGCCTTGGGACTCAGACTGAAGCTTTCTTT
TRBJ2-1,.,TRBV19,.,CASNKHNEQFF,TGTGCCAGTAACAAACATAATGAGCAGTTCTTC
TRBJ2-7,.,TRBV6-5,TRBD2,CASSYLSLAGESEQYF,TGTGCCAGCAGTTACCTTAGTCTAGCGGGAGAGAGTGAGCAGTACTTC
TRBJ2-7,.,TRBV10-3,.,CAISESDRDTYEQYF,TGTGCCATCAGTGAGTCGGACAGAGACACCTACGAGCAGTACTTC
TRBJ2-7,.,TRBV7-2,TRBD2,CASSFHLAGHYEQYF,TGTGCCAGCAGCTTCCACCTAGCGGGCCACTACGAGCAGTACTTC
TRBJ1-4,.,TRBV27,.,CASSSTGRRGFNEKLFF,TGTGCCAGCAGTTCGACGGGACGCAGGGGTTTTAATGAAAAACTGTTTTTT
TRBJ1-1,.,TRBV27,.,CASSSGQLWAEAFF,TGTGCCAGTAGTTCCGGACAGTTATGGGCTGAAGCTTTCTTT
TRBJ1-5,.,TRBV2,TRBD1,CASSAGTGVQPQHF,TGTGCCAGCAGTGCCGGGACAGGGGTCCAGCCCCAGCATTTT
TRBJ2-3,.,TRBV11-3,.,CASSSPVGDTQYF,TGTGCCAGCAGCTCCCCAGTTGGAGATACGCAGTATTTT
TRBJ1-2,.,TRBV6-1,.,CASRLAGLYGYTF,TGTGCCAGCAGATTGGCAGGGCTCTATGGCTACACCTTC
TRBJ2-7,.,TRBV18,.,CASSPPSRLGYEQYF,TGTGCCAGCTCACCCCCGAGCAGGCTGGGCTACGAGCAGTACTTC
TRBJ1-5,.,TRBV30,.,CAWSYTRDQPQHF,TGTGCCTGGAGTTATACCCGGGATCAGCCCCAGCATTTT
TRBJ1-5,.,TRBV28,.,CASWDNKNQPQHF,TGTGCCAGCTGGGACAATAAGAATCAGCCCCAGCATTTT
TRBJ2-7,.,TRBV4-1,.,CASSPWGDWEQYF,TGCGCCAGCAGCCCCTGGGGGGATTGGGAGCAGTACTTC
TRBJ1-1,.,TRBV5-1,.,CASSLGTPYPDMNTEAFF,TGCGCCAGCAGCTTGGGAACACCCTACCCGGACATGAACACTGAAGCTTTCTTT